Shown below are 21 T cell receptor beta chains from a single sample sequenced in a study of cytomegalovirus exposure and HLA in healthy donors (dated 2017 in TCRdb). The library was produced with the immunoSEQ multiplex PCR assay. The multiplex PCR relied on a mix of 60 forward primers for TCR Vbeta segments and 13 reverse primers for TCR Jbeta segments. TCRdb stores this immuneACCESS table with in-frame sequences only. Part of the clones is absent; in the studies checked, under half of the shortfall reflects unresolved V genes, and no reason is known for the rest. The sample's records list 60,000 to 75,000 clones. Approximately 3.8% of the sample goes to the ten largest clones. The sequencing sample was made of PBMCs. These receptors all stem from a female donor in good health and CMV-seropositive.

The chain employs TRBV30 and TRBJ2-1; 7 bases match TRBD2. The CDR3 is 15 amino acids. The J segment lost 2 bases and the V segment lost 0 bases, leaving 4 bases of the junction unmatched. Germline CDR1 GTSNPN, CDR2 SVGIG (reference sequence). The CDR3 sequence: CAWSVPAGAYNEQFF. Written as DNA, the CDR3 is TGTGCCTGGAGTGTACCTGCGGGGGCCTACAATGAGCAGTTCTTC.

The chain carries TRBV5-1 and TRBJ1-1; 8 bases are a match to TRBD1. Losses at the gene ends were 1 base for V and 0 bases for J; bases not matched to a gene: 11. The CDR3 runs to 18 residues. From germline, CDR1 is SGHRS and CDR2 YFSETQ. As DNA, the CDR3 is TGCGCCAGCAGCTTGTGGGGGGCGACAGGGGAGTTGAACACTGAAGCTTTCTTT. This gives the protein CASSLWGATGELNTEAFF.

The V and J genes are TRBV6-5 and TRBJ1-2; D remains ambiguous. V was cut by 3 bases and J by 4 bases, with 12 bases left in between. Germline V gene data show CDR1 as MNHEY and CDR2 as SVGAGI. CDR3 length equals 14 residues. The CDR3 region has the DNA TGTGCCAGCAGTTATGATAGCAGCATCTATGGCTACACCTTC. It specifies CASSYDSSIYGYTF.

The chain joins TRBV18 to TRBJ2-1; possibly TRBD2 for D (5 bases). V dropped 0 bases and J dropped 7 bases, with 10 bases sitting between them. The CDR3 consists of 14 residues. Germline CDR1 reads KGHSH; CDR2 reads LQKENI. CDR3 DNA: TGTGCCAGCTCACCACCCTCGAGCGGAAATGAGCAGTTCTTC. Translation gives CASSPPSSGNEQFF.

The V and J genes are TRBV6-1 and TRBJ2-1; 11 positions match TRBD2. The CDR3 runs to 17 residues. Trimming at V came to 4 bases and at J to 6 bases, leaving 11 bases not matched to a gene. The germline V gene encodes CDR1 MNHNS and CDR2 SASEGT. CDR3 in amino acids: CASSGPSTSGAGNEQFF. CDR3 DNA sequence: TGTGCCAGCAGTGGCCCCTCGACTAGCGGGGCCGGCAATGAGCAGTTCTTC.

The chain links TRBV5-1 to TRBJ2-7, with D maybe TRBD2 (5 bases). V dropped 6 bases and J dropped 2 bases, with 18 bases sitting between them. This CDR3 comprises 15 residues. The germline V gene has CDR1 SGHRS and CDR2 YFSETQ. CDR3 sequence: CASNLEKVGAYEQYF. The DNA for the CDR3 is TGCGCCAGCAACCTCGAGAAAGTGGGAGCCTACGAGCAGTACTTC.

This chain connects TRBV19 to TRBJ2-5; tentatively, D is TRBD2 (5 bases). The end of the DNA aligns better with TRBJ2-7, so the J call may be wrong. The germline gives CDR1 LNHDA, CDR2 SQIVND (reference sequence). CDR3 size: 15 residues. CDR3 nucleotides: TGTGCCAGTAGTATTGCCACTACGAGCGGCTACGAGCAGTACTTC. Translated, it gives CASSIATTSGYEQYF.

V is TRBV25-1 and J is TRBJ2-5; TRBD2 matches at 8 bases. This CDR3 comprises 13 residues. V gave up 7 bases and J gave up 3 bases; unmatched junction bases: 4. Germline CDR1 reads MGHDK; CDR2 reads SYGVNS. The CDR3 DNA reads TGTGCCAGCACGGGGGGGAACGAAGAGACCCAGTACTTC. The encoded protein is CASTGGNEETQYF.

The chain links TRBV6-5 to TRBJ2-7; D is possibly TRBD1 (8 bases). Germline V gene lookup returns CDR1 MNHEY and CDR2 SVGAGI. The CDR3 has 15 residues. V was trimmed by 0 bases and J by 4 bases, leaving 13 bases between them. CDR3 DNA sequence: TGTGCCAGCAGTTACTCACAGGGGGGGCTGTACGAGCAGTACTTC. Translated: CASSYSQGGLYEQYF.

V is TRBV6-1 and J is TRBJ1-2; unclear D gene. The CDR3 has 11 residues. Germline-derived CDR1 and CDR2 are MNHNS and SASEGT. The ends were cut back, 3 bases at V and 4 bases at J, with 3 bases in the middle. This chain's CDR3 is CASSDSYGYTF. Here the CDR3 DNA reads TGTGCCAGCAGTGACAGCTATGGCTACACCTTC.

V usage is TRBV5-6 and J usage is TRBJ2-3; TRBD1 agrees at 7 bases. V was clipped by 1 base and J by 7 bases; unmatched bases: 18. Germline V gene sequence: CDR1 SGHDT, CDR2 YYEEEE. This CDR3 region has 18 residues. CDR3 DNA: TGTGCCAGCAGCTTGTTTGGGAAACAGGGGTTGGTTCCACATACGCAGTATTTT. Amino acids: CASSLFGKQGLVPHTQYF. The full variable domain, in which reference TRBV5-6 and TRBJ2-3 provide the parts outside the CDR3, is DAGVTQSPTHLIKTRGQQVTLRCSPKSGHDTVSWYQQALGQGPQFIFQYYEEEERQRGNFPDRFSGHQFPNYSSELNVNALLLGDSALYLCASSLFGKQGLVPHTQYFGPGTRLTVL.

CDR3 sequence reads: CASSYRDRGRTEAFF. In DNA, the CDR3 is TGTGCCAGCAGTTACAGGGACAGGGGGCGAACTGAAGCTTTCTTT. The chain is built from TRBV6-5 and TRBJ1-1, with TRBD1 matching 12 bases. Germline CDR1 and CDR2: MNHEY and SVGAGI. This CDR3 has 15 residues. V lost 2 bases and J lost 5; bases outside the gene matches: 3.

The chain couples TRBV4-3 to TRBJ1-2; maybe TRBD1 (6 bases). Trimming removed 0 bases at V and 4 bases at J, with 12 bases between. The germline V gene encodes CDR1 LGHNA and CDR2 YSLEER. The CDR3 is made up of 15 amino acids. The CDR3 nucleotides are TGCGCCAGCAGCCAAGATCAGGGGTCAGGCTATGGCTACACCTTC. Its protein product is CASSQDQGSGYGYTF.

The rearrangement uses TRBV18 and TRBJ2-1; TRBD2 matches 7 bases. Germline loops: CDR1 KGHSH, CDR2 LQKENI. V trimming: 4 bases; J trimming: 8 bases; junction bases outside the gene matches: 2. The CDR3 contains 12 residues. The CDR3 DNA sequence: TGTGCCAGCTCACGCGCGGGGGATGAGCAGTTCTTC. Amino acid sequence: CASSRAGDEQFF.

This chain links TRBV6-5 with TRBJ2-3; 8 bases agree with TRBD2. Germline V gene data show CDR1 as MNHEY and CDR2 as SVGAGI. The length of the CDR3 is 15 residues. V was pared by 6 bases and J by 2 bases, with 7 bases of the junction left unmatched. The CDR3 loop is CASSPRGANTDTQYF. CDR3 in DNA: TGTGCCAGCAGCCCGCGGGGGGCCAACACAGATACGCAGTATTTT.

The genes are TRBV4-1 and TRBJ1-1, with 7 bases aligning to TRBD1. Germline-derived CDR1 and CDR2 are MGHRA and YSYEKL. The V gene end was trimmed by 2 bases and the J gene end by 0 bases; junction bases not matched to a gene: 6. The CDR3 is 16 amino acids. The CDR3 reads CASSQRTGVMNTEAFF. CDR3 DNA: TGCGCCAGCAGCCAAAGGACAGGTGTCATGAACACTGAAGCTTTCTTT.

The chain carries TRBV6-5 and TRBJ2-7; D is uncertain. The V end was cut by 0 bases, the J end by 2 bases, with 8 bases between. CDR1 and CDR2 (germline): MNHEY, SVGAGI. The CDR3 contains 14 residues. The CDR3 region is CASSYSTVAYEQYF. CDR3 sequence (DNA): TGTGCCAGCAGTTACTCTACAGTTGCCTACGAGCAGTACTTC.

This rearrangement joins TRBV6-7 to TRBJ2-5; D gene uncertain. TRBV6-7 is marked as an open reading frame, function uncertain. With 8 bases removed from V and 5 bases from J, the gap between germline ends came to 6 bases. This CDR3 contains 10 residues. The CDR3 protein is CASPRETQYF. The CDR3 nucleotides read TGTGCCAGCCCGAGGGAGACCCAGTACTTC.

The gene calls are TRBV27 and TRBJ2-3; tentatively, D is TRBD2 (6 bases). The germline gives CDR1 MNHEY, CDR2 SMNVEV (reference sequence). This CDR3 spans 15 amino acids. V gave up 3 bases and J gave up 3 bases, with 13 bases separating them. Here the CDR3 reads CASSLEGKGTDTQYF. DNA for the CDR3: TGTGCCAGCAGTTTGGAGGGGAAAGGGACAGATACGCAGTATTTT.

The chain recombines TRBV6-5 with TRBJ2-3; 9 bases match TRBD2. Germline-derived CDR1 and CDR2 are MNHEY and SVGAGI. This CDR3 is 14 amino acids long. V shed 6 bases and J 4 bases; nucleotides not matched to a gene: 5. The CDR3 sequence is CASRPGLASDTQYF. The CDR3 nucleotides read TGTGCCAGCAGACCGGGACTAGCCTCAGATACGCAGTATTTT.

The rearrangement links TRBV29-1 to TRBJ2-1, with D perhaps matching TRBD2 (6 bases). The CDR3 is made up of 16 amino acids. Trimming removed 0 bases from V and 4 bases from J, with 16 bases in between. Looked up from germline, CDR1 is SQVTM and CDR2 is ANQGSEA. CDR3 nucleotides: TGCAGCGTTGAAGATCAAGGAGGGATCGATTACAATGAGCAGTTCTTC. It is translated as CSVEDQGGIDYNEQFF.